This T cell receptor (beta chain) emerged from a study of T-cell memory formation after mild COVID-19. Whole-study results and caveats: Shrinking CD4+ clones were chiefly CM and EM; CD8+ ones were chiefly EMRA. Detection of some responders pre-infection suggested pre-existing cross-reactive memory T cells participated. Clones from the second wave (peaking day 37) had unconfirmed SARS-CoV-2 specificity.

Constant-segment primers served in 5'RACE that generated TCR alpha and TCR beta cDNA libraries bearing sample barcodes and UMIs. TCRdb passed the 5' RACE reads through MiXCR, listing each CDR3 protein once. The sample includes over 450,000 distinct CDR3 sequences, 20% of them seen just once. The CDR3 is 15 amino acids. Looked up from germline, CDR1 is MDHEN and CDR2 is SYDVKM. V shed 4 bases and J 1 base; nucleotides not matched to a gene: 7. This clonotype was observed a few times. The target antigen is unknown. The chain combines TRBV28 with TRBJ2-7; 7 nucleotides match TRBD1. Specimen: PBMCs or a T cell subset sorted from them (not recorded which). This receptor was taken from an adult woman who had mild COVID-19 (a few samples of this study predate the infection). Cell type and time point are not known. The CDR3 here is CASSWTGEQSYEQYF. The CDR3 coding sequence is TGTGCCAGCAGTTGGACAGGAGAACAATCCTACGAGCAGTACTTC.